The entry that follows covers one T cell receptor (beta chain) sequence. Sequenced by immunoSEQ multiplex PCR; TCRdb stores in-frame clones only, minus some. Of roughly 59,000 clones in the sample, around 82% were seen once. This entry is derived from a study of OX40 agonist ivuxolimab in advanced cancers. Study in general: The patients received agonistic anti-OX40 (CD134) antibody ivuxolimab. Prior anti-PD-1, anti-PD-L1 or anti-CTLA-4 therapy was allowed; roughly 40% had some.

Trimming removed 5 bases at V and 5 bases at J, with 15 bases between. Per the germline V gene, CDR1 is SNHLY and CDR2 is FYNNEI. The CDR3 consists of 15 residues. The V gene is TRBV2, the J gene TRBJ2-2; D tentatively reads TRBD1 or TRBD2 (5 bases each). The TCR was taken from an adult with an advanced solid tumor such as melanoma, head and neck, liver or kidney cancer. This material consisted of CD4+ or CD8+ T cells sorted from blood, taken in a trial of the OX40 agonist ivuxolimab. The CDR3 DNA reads TGTGCCAGCAGTCCGGGGCCTTACGGTACCGGGGAGCTGTTTTTT. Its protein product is CASSPGPYGTGELFF.